This T cell receptor (beta chain) comes out of a study of beta chain features in type 1 diabetes. The whole isolated RNA underwent reverse transcription, so sequencing captured expressed TCRB transcripts. Sequencing used immunoSEQ multiplex PCR; TCRdb keeps in-frame clones, though not all of them. This table has hundreds of thousands of clones, roughly 16% appearing once. V was trimmed by 6 bases and J by 0 bases, leaving 12 bases between them. CDR1 MDHEN and CDR2 SYDVKM come from the germline V gene. This CDR3 is built from 14 residues. Sample: naive CD4+ T cells from blood. The chain joins TRBV28 to TRBJ2-7; D remains unclear. The clonotype comes from a young woman in good health. The CDR3 sequence is CASSPAPPSYEQYF. DNA of the CDR3: TGTGCCAGCAGCCCCGCTCCCCCCTCCTACGAGCAGTACTTC.